Given below is one TCR beta chain in context. As yet, its antigen is unknown. Amplified TCR beta CDR3 regions derived from RNA transcripts. TCR CDR3 regions were first amplified by RT-PCR with HTBI primers. TCRdb re-derived calls from the multiplex PCR reads in MiXCR, one entry per CDR3 protein. The data show around 600,000 distinct CDR3 sequences, with roughly 14% seen just once and around 13% held by the top ten. This CDR3 contains 15 residues. Germline V gives CDR1 MGHRA, CDR2 YSYEKL. Trimming took off 4 bases at V and 3 bases at J, with 12 bases between the two ends. The entry originates in a study of T cells in Graves' hyperthyroidism and ophthalmopathy. Orbital computed tomography and thyroid ultrasound, together with serum TRAb and thyroxine and clinical symptoms, were used for diagnoses. Study findings and constraints: Most expanded thyroid clonotypes above 0.001 recurred in blood.

V usage is TRBV4-1 and J usage is TRBJ2-2; possibly TRBD2 for D (6 bases). The source of this sequence is a woman between 50 and 59 years old with Graves' ophthalmopathy. Sequencing was performed on blood. CDR3 nucleotides: TGCGCCAGCAGCCGCGGGGCTAGCGACACCGGGGAGCTGTTTTTT. It encodes CASSRGASDTGELFF.